This paragraph reports one T cell receptor (beta chain). Its antigen remains unknown. Unstimulated regulatory T cells (CD4+CD25+CD127-), CD4+CD25- non-regulatory cells, CD4 and CD8 cells were FACS-sorted from thawed PBMCs. Regulatory T cells were sorted from thawed PBMCs rested overnight at 37°C with approximately 180 IU/ml IL-2. The entry originates in a study of Tregs in tolerant kidney transplant recipients. General study points: Few patients were studied, so findings need validation in larger groups. Expanding Tregs on activated donor B cells appeared to best identify donor-specific TCRbeta clones.

V lost 2 bases and J lost 0; bases outside the gene matches: 0. CDR1 and CDR2 from the germline V gene are SGHNT and YENEEA. The CDR3 spans 14 residues. The protocol was immunoSEQ multiplex PCR, while the TCRdb copy is restricted to in-frame clones and leaves out a portion. The data contain just under 65,000 clones, roughly 98% of them singletons. The chain has TRBV11-3 and TRBJ1-1, with 7 bases aligning to TRBD1. This sample comprised Tregs from blood, obtained before the transplant. This clonotype was obtained from a human donor who received a combined kidney and bone marrow transplant. The CDR3 DNA reads TGTGCCAGCAGCTTACAGGGGGTGAACACTGAAGCTTTCTTT. It translates to CASSLQGVNTEAFF. The complete variable domain, with remaining parts taken from reference TRBV11-3 and TRBJ1-1, reads EAGVVQSPRYKIIEKKQPVAFWCNPISGHNTLYWYLQNLGQGPELLIRYENEEAVDDSQLPKDRFSAERLKGVDSTLKIQPAELGDSAVYLCASSLQGVNTEAFFGQGTRLTVV.